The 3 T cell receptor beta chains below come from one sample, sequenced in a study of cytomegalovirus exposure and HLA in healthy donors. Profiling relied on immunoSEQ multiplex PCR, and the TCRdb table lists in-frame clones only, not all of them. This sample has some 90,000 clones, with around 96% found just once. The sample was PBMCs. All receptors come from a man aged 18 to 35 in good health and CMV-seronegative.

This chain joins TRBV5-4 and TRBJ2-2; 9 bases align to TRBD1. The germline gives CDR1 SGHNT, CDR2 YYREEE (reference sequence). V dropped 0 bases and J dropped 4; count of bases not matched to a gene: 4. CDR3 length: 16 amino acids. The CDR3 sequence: CASSLGQGVSTGELFF. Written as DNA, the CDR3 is TGTGCCAGCAGCTTGGGACAGGGGGTAAGCACCGGGGAGCTGTTTTTT. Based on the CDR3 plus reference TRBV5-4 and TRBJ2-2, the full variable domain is ETGVTQSPTHLIKTRGQQVTLRCSSQSGHNTVSWYQQALGQGPQFIFQYYREEENGRGNFPPRFSGLQFPNYSSELNVNALELDDSALYLCASSLGQGVSTGELFFGEGSRLTVL.

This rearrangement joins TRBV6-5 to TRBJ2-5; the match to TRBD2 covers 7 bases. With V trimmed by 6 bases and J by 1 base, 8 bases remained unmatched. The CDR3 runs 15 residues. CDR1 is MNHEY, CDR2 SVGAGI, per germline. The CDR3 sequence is CASRLRGGTQETQYF. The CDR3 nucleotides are TGTGCCAGCAGGCTGAGGGGAGGGACCCAAGAGACCCAGTACTTC.

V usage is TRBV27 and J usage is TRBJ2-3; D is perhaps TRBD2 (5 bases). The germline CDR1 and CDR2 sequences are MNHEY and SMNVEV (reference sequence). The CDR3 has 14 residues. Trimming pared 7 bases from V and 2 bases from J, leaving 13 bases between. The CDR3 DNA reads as TGTGCCAGCACCGCTCGGGGAGTCACAGATACGCAGTATTTT. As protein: CASTARGVTDTQYF.